The present T cell receptor beta chain was sequenced within a study of shared clonotypes between healthy human individuals. Background on the study: In total, the donors were two women and three men aged 18 to 49.

The table lists this clone with a few counts. Clones were sequenced by immunoSEQ multiplex PCR, and TCRdb holds only the in-frame ones, with some missing. Of hundreds of thousands of clones listed, just over 75% are singletons. With 3 bases clipped from V and 5 bases from J, the junction kept 4 bases outside the gene matches. Germline CDR1 LNHNV, CDR2 YYDKDF (reference sequence). The CDR3 totals 14 residues. Every donor, a Caucasian adult, lived in Nashville, Tennessee. This TCR was sampled from a woman aged 40 to 55 in good health. Some clones in this sample may be carry-over from other donors' samples. The chain has TRBV15 and TRBJ2-7; 10 bases are a match to TRBD2. The sample comprised PBMCs. The CDR3 DNA reads TGTGCCACCAGCAGGGGACTAGCGCAGGACGAGCAGTACTTC. Translated, it gives CATSRGLAQDEQYF.